These 18 T cell receptor beta chains share one sample of origin, sequenced in a study of blood T cell repertoires in COVID-19. Libraries were prepared by immunoSEQ multiplex PCR; TCRdb keeps only in-frame clonotypes and omits some of them. The sample carries 310,000 or so clones, roughly 90% recorded once. Sequenced sample: peripheral blood. These receptors were obtained from a woman between 45 and 65 years old with active or convalescent COVID-19.

The rearrangement joins TRBV19 to TRBJ2-4; TRBD1 aligns across 9 bases. The CDR3 contains 15 residues. Trimming at V came to 4 bases and at J to 7 bases, leaving 8 bases not matched to a gene. Per germline, CDR1 LNHDA and CDR2 SQIVND (reference sequence). CDR3 sequence: CASSTLTGGSNIQYF. Here the CDR3 DNA reads TGTGCCAGTAGTACTTTGACAGGGGGATCTAACATTCAGTACTTC.

CDR3 in amino acids: CAGPTGAGNTIYF. The CDR3 DNA sequence: TGTGCCGGACCCACAGGGGCAGGAAACACCATATATTTT. This chain links TRBV30 with TRBJ1-3; TRBD1 aligns across 7 bases. The CDR3 sequence is 13 residues long. Trimming at V came to 8 bases and at J to 4 bases, leaving 8 bases not matched to a gene. Germline values: CDR1 GTSNPN, CDR2 SVGIG (reference sequence).

This chain uses TRBV30 with TRBJ1-1; TRBD1 agrees at 10 bases. The germline CDR1 and CDR2 sequences are GTSNPN and SVGIG (reference sequence). This CDR3 comprises 11 residues. The junction had 2 bases not matched to a gene; V was cut back by 3 bases and J by 10 bases. Here the CDR3 DNA reads TGTGCCTGGAGGCGGGACAGGGGAGCTTTCTTT. This codes for CAWRRDRGAFF.

With respect to this clone: The same CDR3 also results from other DNA sequences found in this sample. This chain joins TRBV12-3 or TRBV12-4 and TRBJ1-2; D is unclear. Trimming cost V 3 bases and J 8 bases, with 10 bases left between them. This CDR3 has 12 amino acids. Here the CDR3 DNA reads TGTGCCAGCAGTTTGGGAGGGCTCGGCTACACCTTC. This codes for CASSLGGLGYTF.

The J gene is TRBJ2-7, the V gene TRBV25-1, with 9 positions matching TRBD1. The CDR3 is made up of 12 amino acids. Germline CDR1 and CDR2: MGHDK and SYGVNS. J gave up 2 bases and V 8 bases, and 1 base lay outside the gene matches. The DNA for the CDR3 is TGTGCCAGCGGACAGGGGACCTACGAGCAGTACTTC. This sequence encodes CASGQGTYEQYF.

V usage is TRBV24-1 and J usage is TRBJ2-1; 9 bases line up with TRBD2. Germline-derived CDR1 and CDR2 are KGHDR and SFDVKD. CDR3 length: 19 residues. V dropped 5 bases and J dropped 8; count of bases not matched to a gene: 21. Here the CDR3 DNA reads TGTGCCACCAGTGCCGGGGACCGTTCCGGGACTAGCCTCATCCATGAGCAGTTCTTC. The encoded protein is CATSAGDRSGTSLIHEQFF.

V and J are TRBV18 and TRBJ2-7; 10 bases align to TRBD1. This CDR3 contains 14 residues. V gave up 2 bases and J gave up 4 bases; unmatched junction bases: 2. Germline V gives CDR1 KGHSH, CDR2 LQKENI. Here the CDR3 DNA reads TGTGCCAGCTCACCAGGGGACAGGGGTTACGAGCAGTACTTC. It translates to CASSPGDRGYEQYF.

This rearrangement joins TRBV7-8 to TRBJ2-3; the match to TRBD1 covers 8 bases. The CDR3 has 17 residues. Germline CDR1 SGHVS, CDR2 FQNEAQ. The junction had 10 bases not matched to a gene; V was cut back by 2 bases and J by 3 bases. As DNA, the CDR3 is TGTGCCAGCAGCTTACCCAGGACAGGGATTGGAACAGATACGCAGTATTTT. Its translation: CASSLPRTGIGTDTQYF. Full variable domain (rest looked up from reference TRBV7-8 and TRBJ2-3): GAGVSQSPRYKVAKRGQDVALRCDPISGHVSLFWYQQALGQGPEFLTYFQNEAQLDKSGLPSDRFFAERPEGSVSTLKIQRTQQEDSAVYLCASSLPRTGIGTDTQYFGPGTRLTVL.

The chain uses TRBV24-1 and TRBJ2-1, with 7 bases identical to TRBD2. V was pared by 4 bases and J by 6 bases, with 5 bases of the junction left unmatched. CDR3 length: 14 amino acids. CDR1 is KGHDR, CDR2 SFDVKD, per germline. The CDR3 here is CATSDRTSVNEQFF. As DNA, the CDR3 is TGTGCCACCAGTGACCGGACTAGTGTCAATGAGCAGTTCTTC.

This clone was observed once. For the CDR3, the DNA is TGTGCCAGTAGTGAGACAGGCCACTCTGGAAACACCATATATTTT. The encoded protein is CASSETGHSGNTIYF. The rearrangement joins TRBV19 to TRBJ1-3; tentative D call: TRBD1 (6 bases). This CDR3 is 15 amino acids long. Trimming pared 5 bases from V and 0 bases from J, leaving 11 bases between. Germline V CDR1 and CDR2: LNHDA, SQIVND (reference sequence).

The genes are TRBV6-6 and TRBJ2-1, with D possibly TRBD2 on 5 matching bases. V was trimmed by 5 bases and J by 8 bases, leaving 13 bases between them. Germline assignment: CDR1 MNHNY and CDR2 SVGAGI (reference sequence). This CDR3 comprises 13 residues. Here the CDR3 reads CASSHTMRDEQFF. CDR3 sequence (DNA): TGTGCCAGCAGTCATACTATGAGGGATGAGCAGTTCTTC.

This sequence joins TRBV9 and TRBJ2-1; 7 positions match TRBD1. Germline assignment: CDR1 SGDLS and CDR2 YYNGEE. V was pared by 3 bases and J by 7 bases, with 7 bases of the junction left unmatched. The CDR3 sequence is 14 residues long. The CDR3 coding sequence is TGTGCCAGCAGCGCGCAGGGGGTAAGGAATGAGCAGTTCTTC. Its translation is CASSAQGVRNEQFF.

As for this clone: An end of the junction does not agree with germline; a read error may underlie this. This chain joins TRBV4-3 and TRBJ1-4; no definite D call. CDR3 length: 13 residues. Per the germline V gene, CDR1 is LGHNA and CDR2 is YSLEER. The chain's CDR3 is CASSQDYTGSSVF. Written as DNA, the CDR3 is TGCGCCAGCAGCCAAGATTATACGGGATCCTCGGTTTTT.

This rearrangement joins TRBV19 to TRBJ2-2; tentative D call: TRBD1 (5 bases). CDR3 size: 13 residues. Per germline, CDR1 LNHDA and CDR2 SQIVND (reference sequence). With 8 bases removed from V and 2 bases from J, the gap between germline ends came to 9 bases. CDR3 sequence reads: CASQGSNTGELFF. The CDR3 bases are TGTGCCAGTCAGGGTAGCAACACCGGGGAGCTGTTTTTT.

The V call is TRBV4-3, the J call TRBJ2-2; weak D call: TRBD2 (6 bases). This CDR3 has 15 residues. Trimming took off 5 bases at V and 6 bases at J, with 16 bases between the two ends. The germline V gene encodes CDR1 LGHNA and CDR2 YSLEER. The CDR3: CASSTMGSSAGELFF. Here the CDR3 DNA reads TGCGCCAGCAGCACGATGGGGTCTAGCGCCGGGGAGCTGTTTTTT.

The chain has TRBV6-6 and TRBJ1-6; the D gene is possibly TRBD1 (6 bases). CDR1 and CDR2 (germline): MNHNY, SVGAGI (reference sequence). The CDR3 has 11 amino acids. Trimming pared 5 bases from V and 17 bases from J, leaving 13 bases between. CDR3 nucleotides: TGTGCCAGCAGTACCCGGGACAAATTCCACTTT. Amino acids: CASSTRDKFHF.

The chain is built from TRBV24-1 and TRBJ1-1; weak D call: TRBD1 (6 bases). The germline CDR1 and CDR2 sequences are KGHDR and SFDVKD. V shed 5 bases and J shed 7 bases, with 10 bases lying between them. CDR3 length equals 12 residues. CDR3 loop: CATSGEGGEAFF. The CDR3 nucleotides are TGTGCCACCAGTGGTGAAGGGGGTGAAGCTTTCTTT.

The gene calls are TRBV27 and TRBJ2-2; TRBD1 might be the D (5 bases). This CDR3 is built from 15 residues. Trimming shortened V by 3 bases and J by 4 bases, and 12 bases separated the two germline ends. The germline V gene has CDR1 MNHEY and CDR2 SMNVEV (reference sequence). The CDR3 DNA is TGTGCCAGCAGTTTTGTGCAGGGTGGCACCGGGGAGCTGTTTTTT. It encodes CASSFVQGGTGELFF.